This entry features one T cell receptor (beta chain) sequence. Its target is not known. This CDR3 is 12 amino acids long. Germline assignment: CDR1 SGDLS and CDR2 YYNGEE. V shed 2 bases and J shed 8 bases, with 10 bases lying between them. Investigators prepared the TCR beta libraries by applying iRepertoire HTBI primers and Arm-PCR of CDR3 regions. A single record per CDR3 protein comes from TCRdb applying MiXCR to the multiplex PCR reads. The repertoire holds 200,000 to 300,000 distinct CDR3 sequences, with 20% to 25% as singletons. These data originate in a study of regulatory T cells in long-lasting Graves disease. Study at large: Newly diagnosed Graves' patients had under 3 months of antithyroid drugs. Study-level points and caveats: Those with persistent disease had in common more public clonotypes (about 2,500) than new patients (about 900). The study found TRBV28, TRBJ1-2 and TRBJ2-5 favored in persistent disease. Researchers reported studying only peripheral blood, not thyroid tissue.

The time point here: newly diagnosed GD, antithyroid drugs for less than 3 months. Researchers made the TCR library from RNA that was extracted from PBMCs. The receptor was isolated from a female donor with Graves disease. The chain is built from TRBV9 and TRBJ1-2; a weak D match, TRBD1 (5 bases). This specimen was peripheral blood mononuclear cells (PBMCs), taken at new diagnosis, from a patient treated with antithyroid drugs. The CDR3, as DNA: TGTGCCAGCAGCGTTCAAGGGGACGGCTACACCTTC. Translation: CASSVQGDGYTF.